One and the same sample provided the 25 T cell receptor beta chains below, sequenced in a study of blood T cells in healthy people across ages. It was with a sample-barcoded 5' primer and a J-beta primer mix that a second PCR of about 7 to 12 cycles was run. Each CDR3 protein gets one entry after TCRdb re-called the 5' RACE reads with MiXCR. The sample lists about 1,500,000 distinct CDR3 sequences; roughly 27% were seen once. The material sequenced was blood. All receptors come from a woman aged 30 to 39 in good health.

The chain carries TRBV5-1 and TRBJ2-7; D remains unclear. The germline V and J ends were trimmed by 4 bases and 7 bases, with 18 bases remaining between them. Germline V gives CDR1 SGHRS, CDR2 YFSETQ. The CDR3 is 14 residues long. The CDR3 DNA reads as TGCGCCAGCAGCCTGAAGGCGGCCGTGAGTGAGCAGTACTTC. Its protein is CASSLKAAVSEQYF.

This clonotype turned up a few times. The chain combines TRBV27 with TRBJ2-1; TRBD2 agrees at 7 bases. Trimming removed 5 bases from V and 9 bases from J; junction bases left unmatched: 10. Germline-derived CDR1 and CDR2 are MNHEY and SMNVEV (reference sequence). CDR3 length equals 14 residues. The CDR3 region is CASSLSGPASEQFF. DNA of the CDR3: TGTGCCAGCAGTCTTAGCGGGCCCGCGTCTGAGCAGTTCTTC.

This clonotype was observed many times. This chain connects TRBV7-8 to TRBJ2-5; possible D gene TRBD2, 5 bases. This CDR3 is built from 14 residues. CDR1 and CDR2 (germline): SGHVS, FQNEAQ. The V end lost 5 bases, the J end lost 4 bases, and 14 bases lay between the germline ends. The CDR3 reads CASSLGLSAETQYF. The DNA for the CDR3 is TGTGCCAGCAGCCTTGGACTGTCGGCAGAGACCCAGTACTTC.

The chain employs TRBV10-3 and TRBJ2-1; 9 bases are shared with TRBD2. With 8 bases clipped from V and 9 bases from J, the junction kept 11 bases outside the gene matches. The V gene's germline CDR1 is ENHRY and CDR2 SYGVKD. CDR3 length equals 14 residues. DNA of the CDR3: TGTGCCATCCTAAGCGGGAGGAATCCAGGTGAGCAGTTCTTC. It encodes CAILSGRNPGEQFF.

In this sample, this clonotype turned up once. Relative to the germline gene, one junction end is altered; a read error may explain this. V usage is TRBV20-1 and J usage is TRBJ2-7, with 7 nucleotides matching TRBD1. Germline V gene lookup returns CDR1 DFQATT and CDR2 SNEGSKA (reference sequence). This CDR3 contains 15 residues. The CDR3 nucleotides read TGCAGTGTTAGAGATGGAACAGGGGCTACCTACGAGCAGTACTTC. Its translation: CSVRDGTGATYEQYF.

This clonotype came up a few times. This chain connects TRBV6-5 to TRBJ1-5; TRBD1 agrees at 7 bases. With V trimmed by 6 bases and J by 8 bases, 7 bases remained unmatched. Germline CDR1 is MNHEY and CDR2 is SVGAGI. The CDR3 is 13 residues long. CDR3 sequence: CASSRQGWEPQHF. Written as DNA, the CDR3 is TGTGCCAGCAGCCGACAGGGATGGGAGCCCCAGCATTTT.

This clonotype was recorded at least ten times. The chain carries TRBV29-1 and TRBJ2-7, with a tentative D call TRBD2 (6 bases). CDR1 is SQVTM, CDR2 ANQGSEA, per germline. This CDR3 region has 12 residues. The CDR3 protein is CSVGGASGEQYF. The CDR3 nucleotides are TGCAGTGTCGGGGGAGCTTCAGGCGAGCAGTACTTC.

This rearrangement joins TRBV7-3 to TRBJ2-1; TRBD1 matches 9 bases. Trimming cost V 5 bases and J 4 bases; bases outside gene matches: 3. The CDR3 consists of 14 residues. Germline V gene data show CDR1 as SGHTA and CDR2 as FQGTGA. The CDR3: CASSHDRGYNEQFF. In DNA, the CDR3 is TGTGCCAGCAGCCACGACAGGGGGTACAATGAGCAGTTCTTC.

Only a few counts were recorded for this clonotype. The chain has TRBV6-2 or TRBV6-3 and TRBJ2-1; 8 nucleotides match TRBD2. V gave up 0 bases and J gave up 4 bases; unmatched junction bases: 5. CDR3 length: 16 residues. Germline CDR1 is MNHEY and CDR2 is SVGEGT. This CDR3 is CASSYSRRGVYNEQFF. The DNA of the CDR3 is TGTGCCAGCAGTTACTCGAGGCGGGGGGTGTACAATGAGCAGTTCTTC.

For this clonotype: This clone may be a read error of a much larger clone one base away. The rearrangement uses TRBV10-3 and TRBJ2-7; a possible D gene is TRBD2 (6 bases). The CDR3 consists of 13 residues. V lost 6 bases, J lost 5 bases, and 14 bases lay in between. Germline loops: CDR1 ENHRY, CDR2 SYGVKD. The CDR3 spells CAIREGLRDEQYF. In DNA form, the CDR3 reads TGTGCCATCAGGGAGGGGCTGAGGGACGAGCAGTACTTC.

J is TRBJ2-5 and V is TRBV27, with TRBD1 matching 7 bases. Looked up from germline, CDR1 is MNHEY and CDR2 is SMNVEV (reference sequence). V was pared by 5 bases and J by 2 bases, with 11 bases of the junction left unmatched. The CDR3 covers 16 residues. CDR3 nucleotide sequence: TGTGCCAGCAGTCCCTACAGGGGATCGGGGCAAGAGACCCAGTACTTC. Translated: CASSPYRGSGQETQYF.

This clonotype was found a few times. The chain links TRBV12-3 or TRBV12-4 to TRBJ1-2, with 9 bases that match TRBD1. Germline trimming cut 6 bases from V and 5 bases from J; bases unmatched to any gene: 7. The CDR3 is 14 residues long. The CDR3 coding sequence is TGTGCCAGCAGGGCCGGGGGACAGGGTTATGGCTACACCTTC. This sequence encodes CASRAGGQGYGYTF.

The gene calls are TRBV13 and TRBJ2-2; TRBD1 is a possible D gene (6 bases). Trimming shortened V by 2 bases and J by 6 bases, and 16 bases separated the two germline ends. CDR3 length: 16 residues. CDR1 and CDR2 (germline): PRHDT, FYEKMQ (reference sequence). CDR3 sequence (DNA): TGTGCCAGCAGCTTAATGGTGGCAGGGGTCGCCGGGGAGCTGTTTTTT. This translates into CASSLMVAGVAGELFF. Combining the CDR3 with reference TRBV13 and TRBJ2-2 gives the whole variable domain AAGVIQSPRHLIKEKRETATLKCYPIPRHDTVYWYQQGPGQDPQFLISFYEKMQSDKGSIPDRFSAQQFSDYHSELNMSSLELGDSALYFCASSLMVAGVAGELFFGEGSRLTVL.

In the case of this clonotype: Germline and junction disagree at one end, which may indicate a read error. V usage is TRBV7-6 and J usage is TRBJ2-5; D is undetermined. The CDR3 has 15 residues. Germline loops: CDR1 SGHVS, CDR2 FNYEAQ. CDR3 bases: TGTGCCAGCGGCTTAGAAGGCCTTGGGGTAGAGACCCAGTACTTC. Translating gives CASGLEGLGVETQYF. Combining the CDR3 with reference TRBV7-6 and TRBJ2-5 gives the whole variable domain GAGVSQSPRYKVTKRGQDVALRCDPISGHVSLYWYRQALGQGPEFLTYFNYEAQQDKSGLPNDRFSAERPEGSISTLTIQRTEQRDSAMYRCASGLEGLGVETQYFGPGTRLLVL.

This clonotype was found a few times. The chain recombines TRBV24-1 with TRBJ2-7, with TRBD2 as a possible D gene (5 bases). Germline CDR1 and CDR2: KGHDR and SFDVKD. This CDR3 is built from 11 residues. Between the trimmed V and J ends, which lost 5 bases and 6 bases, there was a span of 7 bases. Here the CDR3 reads CATSGGSEQYF. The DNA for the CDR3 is TGTGCCACCAGTGGAGGGAGCGAGCAGTACTTC.

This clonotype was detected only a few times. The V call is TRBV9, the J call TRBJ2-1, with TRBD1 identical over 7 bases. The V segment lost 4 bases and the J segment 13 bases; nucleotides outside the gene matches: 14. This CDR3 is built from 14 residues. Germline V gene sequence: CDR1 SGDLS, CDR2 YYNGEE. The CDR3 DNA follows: TGTGCCAGCAGCCCCAGGGGGAGAGGGGAGACCCAGTTCTTC. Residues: CASSPRGRGETQFF.

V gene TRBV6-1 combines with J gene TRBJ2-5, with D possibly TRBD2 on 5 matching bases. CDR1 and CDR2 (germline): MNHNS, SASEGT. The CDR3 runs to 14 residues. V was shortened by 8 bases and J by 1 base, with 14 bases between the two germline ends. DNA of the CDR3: TGTGCCAGCGTGCCCGGGGATCCCCAAGAGACCCAGTACTTC. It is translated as CASVPGDPQETQYF.

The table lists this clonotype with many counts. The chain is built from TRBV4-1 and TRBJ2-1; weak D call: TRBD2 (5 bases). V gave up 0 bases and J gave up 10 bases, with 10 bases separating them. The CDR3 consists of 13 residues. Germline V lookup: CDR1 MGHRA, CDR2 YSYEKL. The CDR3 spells CASSQDGKWEQFF. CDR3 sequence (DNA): TGCGCCAGCAGCCAAGACGGGAAGTGGGAGCAGTTCTTC.

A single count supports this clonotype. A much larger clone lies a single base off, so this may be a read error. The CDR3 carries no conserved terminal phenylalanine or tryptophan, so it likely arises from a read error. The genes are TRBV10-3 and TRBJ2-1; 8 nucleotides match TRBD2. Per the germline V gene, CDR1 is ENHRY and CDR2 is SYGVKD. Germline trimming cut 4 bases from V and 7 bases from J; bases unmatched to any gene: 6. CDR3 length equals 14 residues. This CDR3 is CAISGGSGTNEQFV. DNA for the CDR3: TGTGCCATCAGTGGCGGTAGCGGGACTAATGAGCAGTTCGTC.

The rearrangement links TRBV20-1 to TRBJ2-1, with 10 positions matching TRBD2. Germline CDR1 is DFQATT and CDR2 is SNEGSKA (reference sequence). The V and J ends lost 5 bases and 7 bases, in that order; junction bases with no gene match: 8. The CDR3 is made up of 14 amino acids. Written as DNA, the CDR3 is TGCAGTGCTGATGATAGCGGGGGGACGAATGAGCAGTTCTTC. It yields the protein CSADDSGGTNEQFF.

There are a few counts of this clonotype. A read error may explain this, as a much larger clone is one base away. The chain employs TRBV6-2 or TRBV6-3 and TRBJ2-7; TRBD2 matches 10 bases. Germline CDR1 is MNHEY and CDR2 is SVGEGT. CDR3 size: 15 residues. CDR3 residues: CVSSSPGLALYEQYF. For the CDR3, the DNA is TGTGTCAGCAGCTCCCCGGGACTAGCGCTGTACGAGCAGTACTTC.

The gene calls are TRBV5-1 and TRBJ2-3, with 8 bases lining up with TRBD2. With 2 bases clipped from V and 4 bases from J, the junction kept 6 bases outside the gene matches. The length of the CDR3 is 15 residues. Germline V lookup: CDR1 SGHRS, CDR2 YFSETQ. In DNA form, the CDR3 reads TGCGCCAGCAGCTTCGCGCGGGGGGAGTCAGATACGCAGTATTTT. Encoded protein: CASSFARGESDTQYF.

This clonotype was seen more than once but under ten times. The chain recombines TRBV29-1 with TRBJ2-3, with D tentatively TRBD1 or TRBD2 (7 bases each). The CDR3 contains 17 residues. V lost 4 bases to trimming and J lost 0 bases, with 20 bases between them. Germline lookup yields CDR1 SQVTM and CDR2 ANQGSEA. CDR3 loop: CSVAGGADHSSTDTQYF. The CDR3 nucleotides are TGCAGCGTTGCAGGGGGGGCCGACCACTCTAGCACAGATACGCAGTATTTT.

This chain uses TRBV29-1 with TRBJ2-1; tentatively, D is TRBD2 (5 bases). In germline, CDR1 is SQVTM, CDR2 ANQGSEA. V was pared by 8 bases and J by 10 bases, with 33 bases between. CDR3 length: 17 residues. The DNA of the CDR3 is TGCAGCACCTACCCACAACCCGGGGTCCCAGATTCGTGGGAGCAGTTCTTC. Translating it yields CSTYPQPGVPDSWEQFF.

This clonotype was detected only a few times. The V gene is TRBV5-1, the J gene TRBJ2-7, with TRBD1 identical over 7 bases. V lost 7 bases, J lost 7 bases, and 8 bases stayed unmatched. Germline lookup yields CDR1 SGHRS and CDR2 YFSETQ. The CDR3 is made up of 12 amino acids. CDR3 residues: CASENRGGEQYF. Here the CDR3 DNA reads TGCGCCAGCGAAAACAGGGGCGGGGAGCAGTACTTC.